Listed here is a single T cell receptor beta chain. The V gene's germline CDR1 is ENHRY and CDR2 SYGVKD. The germline V and J ends were trimmed by 4 bases and 9 bases, with 13 bases remaining between them. This CDR3 is 13 amino acids long. This record comes from a study of T cell changes during pregnancy in multiple sclerosis. Sequencing used immunoSEQ multiplex PCR; TCRdb keeps in-frame clones, though not all of them. The table has 30,000 to 40,000 clones, roughly nine tenths seen once. Sequences were derived from CD4+ T cells from peripheral blood mononuclear cells, sampled after pregnancy. The chain is built from TRBV10-3 and TRBJ2-1, with D tentatively TRBD2 (5 bases). The sequence came from a female donor in good health, enrolled as a control in a pregnancy study. The CDR3, as DNA: TGTGCCATCAGTGTTGGTCAAGGACTTGAGCAGTTCTTC. Translated, it gives CAISVGQGLEQFF.